This entry lists 22 T cell receptor beta chains sequenced from one sample in a study of cytomegalovirus exposure and HLA in healthy donors. With 60 Vbeta and 13 Jbeta primers, the PCR was carried out. The assay was immunoSEQ multiplex PCR, and TCRdb's table has in-frame clones only and misses some. The table has under 200,000 clones, approximately 80% seen once. Sequencing was done on a sample of PBMCs. These receptors were collected from a woman aged 50 to 60 in good health and CMV-seronegative.

The chain carries TRBV6-1 and TRBJ2-3; TRBD2 matches at 10 bases. The germline V gene has CDR1 MNHNS and CDR2 SASEGT. With 4 bases clipped from V and 4 bases from J, the junction kept 8 bases outside the gene matches. This CDR3 is built from 16 residues. The CDR3 sequence is CASSVERGGFPDTQYF. The CDR3 DNA follows: TGTGCCAGCAGTGTTGAGCGGGGGGGCTTTCCAGATACGCAGTATTTT.

V usage is TRBV6-1 and J usage is TRBJ1-1; possibly TRBD1 for D (6 bases). V was cut by 1 base and J by 4 bases, with 13 bases left in between. CDR1 and CDR2 from the germline V gene are MNHNS and SASEGT. The CDR3 loop spans 15 amino acids. The CDR3 bases are TGTGCCAGCAGTGAAGGACAGGCGACGTCCACTGAAGCTTTCTTT. It is translated as CASSEGQATSTEAFF.

This clone was counted a few times. V is TRBV2 and J is TRBJ1-1, with TRBD1 matching over 7 bases. The CDR3 runs 13 residues. J lost 4 bases, V lost 9 bases, and 8 bases had no gene match. Per the germline V gene, CDR1 is SNHLY and CDR2 is FYNNEI. CDR3 sequence: CASIRQGRTEAFF. DNA of the CDR3: TGTGCCAGTATAAGACAGGGCCGCACTGAAGCTTTCTTT.

V and J are TRBV5-4 and TRBJ2-6; D call uncertain. Per germline, CDR1 SGHNT and CDR2 YYREEE (reference sequence). Trimming took 6 bases from V and 0 from J, leaving 10 bases between them. The CDR3 runs 15 residues. The DNA of the CDR3 is TGTGCCAGCACTTTACAGAGCTCTGGGGCCAACGTCCTGACTTTC. As protein: CASTLQSSGANVLTF.

This clone was counted a single time. The same CDR3 is also encoded by other DNA sequences in this sample. The chain employs TRBV6-5 and TRBJ1-1; 10 bases agree with TRBD1. The germline V gene has CDR1 MNHEY and CDR2 SVGAGI. Unmatched junction bases numbered 5, after V lost 5 bases and J lost 5 bases. This CDR3 comprises 14 residues. The CDR3 nucleotides are TGTGCCAGCAGTCGCGACAGGGGGCAGACTGAAGCTTTCTTT. Translated, it gives CASSRDRGQTEAFF.

The chain is built from TRBV6-1 and TRBJ1-2; D ambiguous. Germline CDR1 reads MNHNS; CDR2 reads SASEGT. The CDR3 extends over 11 amino acids. The V gene lost 5 bases and the J gene lost 8 bases, with 9 bases spanning the gap. The CDR3: CASSYAGGYTF. DNA for the CDR3: TGTGCCAGCAGTTATGCCGGGGGCTACACCTTC.

The CDR3 coding sequence is TGCAGCGTTCGAGCGGGAGCCTACGAGCAGTACTTC. Translating it yields CSVRAGAYEQYF. V and J are TRBV29-1 and TRBJ2-7, with 8 bases lining up with TRBD2. Germline V lookup: CDR1 SQVTM, CDR2 ANQGSEA. The junction had 2 bases not matched to a gene; V was cut back by 5 bases and J by 2 bases. The length of the CDR3 is 12 residues.

V usage is TRBV5-1 and J usage is TRBJ2-3; TRBD2 matches at 9 bases. The CDR3 contains 15 residues. V shed 1 base and J 5 bases; nucleotides not matched to a gene: 5. From germline, CDR1 is SGHRS and CDR2 YFSETQ. DNA for the CDR3: TGCGCCAGCAGCTTGTTAGCGGGAGTGGTAGATACGCAGTATTTT. It is translated as CASSLLAGVVDTQYF.

The genes are TRBV5-1 and TRBJ1-2, with TRBD1 identical over 9 bases. In germline, CDR1 is SGHRS, CDR2 YFSETQ. CDR3 length equals 16 residues. Trimming at V came to 0 bases and at J to 4 bases, leaving 7 bases not matched to a gene. CDR3: CASSLGDRAPLYGYTF. The DNA for the CDR3 is TGCGCCAGCAGCTTGGGGGACAGGGCTCCCCTCTATGGCTACACCTTC.

This chain joins TRBV5-5 and TRBJ2-7; TRBD1 aligns across 9 bases. Looked up from germline, CDR1 is SGHKS and CDR2 is YYEKEE (reference sequence). The trim removed 5 bases at V and 4 bases at J, leaving 19 bases unmatched. The CDR3 contains 18 residues. CDR3 protein: CASSRLNRDRVVGYEQYF. CDR3 coding DNA: TGTGCCAGCAGTCGCCTCAACCGGGACAGGGTGGTGGGGTACGAGCAGTACTTC.

V gene TRBV7-2 combines with J gene TRBJ1-5; 7 bases map to TRBD1. The germline V gene has CDR1 SGHTA and CDR2 FQGNSA. CDR3 length: 15 residues. The junction had 6 bases not matched to a gene; V was cut back by 5 bases and J by 2 bases. Written as DNA, the CDR3 is TGTGCCAGCAGCCACCACGACAGGGGCAATCAGCCCCAGCATTTT. It encodes CASSHHDRGNQPQHF.

The chain carries TRBV15 and TRBJ1-4; a possible D gene is TRBD1 (6 bases). Trimming pared 6 bases from V and 8 bases from J, leaving 16 bases between. The CDR3 spans 14 residues. Germline loops: CDR1 LNHNV, CDR2 YYDKDF (reference sequence). CDR3 region: CATSNRAKLEKLFF. CDR3 nucleotide sequence: TGTGCCACCAGTAACAGGGCGAAGTTGGAAAAACTGTTTTTT.

The chain combines TRBV7-2 with TRBJ2-2; 8 positions agree with TRBD2. Germline V CDR1 and CDR2: SGHTA, FQGNSA. The CDR3 covers 17 residues. With 0 bases clipped from V and 4 bases from J, the junction kept 7 bases outside the gene matches. The CDR3 coding sequence is TGTGCCAGCAGCTTAGCCGGACTAGCTTTATCCACCGGGGAGCTGTTTTTT. This translates into CASSLAGLALSTGELFF.

In its sample, this clone was seen a few times. The V call is TRBV29-1, the J call TRBJ2-7, with TRBD2 matching over 10 bases. Looked up from germline, CDR1 is SQVTM and CDR2 is ANQGSEA. The trim removed 7 bases at V and 3 bases at J, leaving 12 bases unmatched. The CDR3 consists of 15 residues. As DNA, the CDR3 is TGCAGCGCTAAGGCCGGGACTAGCGAAATCTACGAGCAGTACTTC. Translated: CSAKAGTSEIYEQYF.

The chain combines TRBV7-2 with TRBJ2-1; 9 nucleotides line up with TRBD1. This CDR3 is 16 amino acids long. V dropped 6 bases and J dropped 7; count of bases not matched to a gene: 13. The germline CDR1 and CDR2 sequences are SGHTA and FQGNSA. CDR3 in DNA: TGTGCCAGCAGGGGGCCGGGACAGGGCCGTTTAAATGAGCAGTTCTTC. Protein sequence: CASRGPGQGRLNEQFF.

CDR3 bases: TGTGCCAGCACCACCCGACAGGGCCCGAGCAATCAGCCCCAGCATTTT. Translated: CASTTRQGPSNQPQHF. The rearrangement joins TRBV28 to TRBJ1-5; TRBD1 matches 7 bases. With V trimmed by 7 bases and J by 1 base, 10 bases remained unmatched. The CDR3 spans 16 residues. The germline V gene encodes CDR1 MDHEN and CDR2 SYDVKM. Full variable domain (remainder filled in from reference TRBV28 and TRBJ1-5): DVKVTQSSRYLVKRTGEKVFLECVQDMDHENMFWYRQDPGLGLRLIYFSYDVKMKEKGDIPEGYSVSREKKERFSLILESASTNQTSMYLCASTTRQGPSNQPQHFGDGTRLSIL.

The rearrangement joins TRBV7-9 to TRBJ2-7; D not certain. Germline values: CDR1 SEHNR, CDR2 FQNEAQ (reference sequence). Trimming shortened V by 1 base and J by 3 bases, and 13 bases separated the two germline ends. This CDR3 is built from 15 residues. Here the CDR3 DNA reads TGTGCCAGCAGCTTAGATACGAAGCCCTTCTACGAGCAGTACTTC. It translates to CASSLDTKPFYEQYF.

The chain employs TRBV9 and TRBJ1-5, with 7 bases identical to TRBD1. The CDR3 runs to 15 residues. Germline lookup yields CDR1 SGDLS and CDR2 YYNGEE. V shed 4 bases and J 2 bases; nucleotides not matched to a gene: 6. The CDR3, as DNA: TGTGCCAGCAGCCCTGGACAGGTGGGCAATCAGCCCCAGCATTTT. Translation: CASSPGQVGNQPQHF.

This chain connects TRBV28 to TRBJ1-2; D gene uncertain. This CDR3 spans 13 amino acids. V lost 1 base and J 2 bases, leaving 5 bases between the germline ends. Germline V gene lookup returns CDR1 MDHEN and CDR2 SYDVKM. The CDR3 nucleotides are TGTGCCAGCAGTTTATCAGCGAACTATGGCTACACCTTC. Amino acids: CASSLSANYGYTF.

The genes are TRBV2 and TRBJ2-1; 7 positions match TRBD2. The length of the CDR3 is 13 residues. CDR1 is SNHLY and CDR2 is FYNNEI in the germline V gene. With V trimmed by 7 bases and J by 4 bases, 4 bases remained unmatched. The CDR3 sequence is CASIWGGYNEQFF. CDR3 nucleotide sequence: TGTGCCAGCATATGGGGGGGGTACAATGAGCAGTTCTTC. The full variable domain, its missing parts supplied by reference TRBV2 and TRBJ2-1, is EPEVTQTPSHQVTQMGQEVILRCVPISNHLYFYWYRQILGQKVEFLVSFYNNEISEKSEIFDDQFSVERPDGSNFTLKIRSTKLEDSAMYFCASIWGGYNEQFFGPGTRLTVL.

This clone was seen more than once but under ten times. The V and J genes are TRBV29-1 and TRBJ1-1, with 7 positions matching TRBD1. V was pared by 7 bases and J by 7 bases, with 9 bases of the junction left unmatched. This CDR3 comprises 12 residues. Germline V gene lookup returns CDR1 SQVTM and CDR2 ANQGSEA. The CDR3, as DNA: TGCAGCGGGGAGACAGGGACCAATGAAGCTTTCTTT. Protein: CSGETGTNEAFF.

The chain couples TRBV2 to TRBJ1-3; D unclear. Per the germline V gene, CDR1 is SNHLY and CDR2 is FYNNEI. Between the trimmed V and J ends, which lost 6 bases and 0 bases, there was a span of 12 bases. The CDR3 is 15 amino acids. This chain's CDR3 is CASRGFKNSGNTIYF. The CDR3 nucleotides read TGTGCCAGCAGGGGCTTCAAGAACTCTGGAAACACCATATATTTT.